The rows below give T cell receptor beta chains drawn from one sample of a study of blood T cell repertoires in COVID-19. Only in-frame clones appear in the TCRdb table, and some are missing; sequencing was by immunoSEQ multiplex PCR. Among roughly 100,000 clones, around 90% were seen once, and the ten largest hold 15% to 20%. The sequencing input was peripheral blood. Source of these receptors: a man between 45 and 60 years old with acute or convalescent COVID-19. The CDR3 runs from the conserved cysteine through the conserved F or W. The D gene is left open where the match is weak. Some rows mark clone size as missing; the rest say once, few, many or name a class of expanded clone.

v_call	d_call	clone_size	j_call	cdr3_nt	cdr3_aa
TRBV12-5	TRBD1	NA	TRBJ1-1	TGTGCTAGTGGGCTTGACAGGGGAAAAGCTTTCTTT	CASGLDRGKAFF
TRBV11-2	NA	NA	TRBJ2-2	TGTGCCAGCAGGCCGGTGGGCGGGGTCGGGGAGCTGTTTTTT	CASRPVGGVGELFF
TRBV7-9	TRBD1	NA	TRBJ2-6	TGTGCCAGCAGCTCCGGGACAGGGTCTGCTGGGGCCAACGTCCTGACTTTC	CASSSGTGSAGANVLTF
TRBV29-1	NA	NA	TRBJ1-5	TGCAGCGTTGAAGAGAGCGGTCAGCCCCAGCATTTT	CSVEESGQPQHF
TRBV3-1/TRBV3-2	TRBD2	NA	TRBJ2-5	TGTGCCAGAACGTACGGGGGGATTCAAGAGACCCAGTACTTC	CARTYGGIQETQYF
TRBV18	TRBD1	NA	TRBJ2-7	TGTGCCAGCTCACCAAACTGGGACAGGCCCTACGAGCAGTACTTC	CASSPNWDRPYEQYF
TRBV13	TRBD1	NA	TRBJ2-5	TGTGCCAGCAGCTTAACCTATGGGGGACAGTACCAAGAGACCCAGTACTTC	CASSLTYGGQYQETQYF
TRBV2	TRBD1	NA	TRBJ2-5	TGTGCCAGCAGTAGACAGGGCGGAGAGACCCAGTACTTC	CASSRQGGETQYF
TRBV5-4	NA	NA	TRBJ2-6	TGTGCCGTACAGCCACAAGATGGGGCCAACGTCCTGACTTTC	CAVQPQDGANVLTF
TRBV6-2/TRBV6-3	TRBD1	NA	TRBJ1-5	TGTGCCAGCAGTCACTCCTGGGGACAGGGTCCCGGGCCCCAGCATTTT	CASSHSWGQGPGPQHF
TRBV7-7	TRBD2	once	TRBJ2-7	TGTGCCAGCAGCTTAGTAGCGGGGGCGGGAGAGCAGTACTTC	CASSLVAGAGEQYF
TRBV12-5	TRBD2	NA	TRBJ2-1	TGTGCTAGTGGCTCCTGGGTTAGCGGGGGGGCGCCGCAGTTCTTC	CASGSWVSGGAPQFF
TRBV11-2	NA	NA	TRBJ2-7	TGTGCCAGCAGCTTCTCGGGGTCTCCTGCCTCCTACGAGCAGTACTTC	CASSFSGSPASYEQYF
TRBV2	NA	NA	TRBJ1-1	TGTGCCAGCAGGGCCAATAATGAAGCTTTCTTT	CASRANNEAFF
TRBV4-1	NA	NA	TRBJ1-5	TGCGCCAGCAGCCAAGTCTCAGACAATCAGCCCCAGCATTTT	CASSQVSDNQPQHF
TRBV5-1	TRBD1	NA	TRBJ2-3	TGCGCCAGCAGCTTGGATGGGACAGCTAGCACAGATACGCAGTATTTT	CASSLDGTASTDTQYF
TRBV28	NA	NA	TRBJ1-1	TGTGCCAGCAGTTTAGCAGAAACAGGGGCTTTCTTT	CASSLAETGAFF